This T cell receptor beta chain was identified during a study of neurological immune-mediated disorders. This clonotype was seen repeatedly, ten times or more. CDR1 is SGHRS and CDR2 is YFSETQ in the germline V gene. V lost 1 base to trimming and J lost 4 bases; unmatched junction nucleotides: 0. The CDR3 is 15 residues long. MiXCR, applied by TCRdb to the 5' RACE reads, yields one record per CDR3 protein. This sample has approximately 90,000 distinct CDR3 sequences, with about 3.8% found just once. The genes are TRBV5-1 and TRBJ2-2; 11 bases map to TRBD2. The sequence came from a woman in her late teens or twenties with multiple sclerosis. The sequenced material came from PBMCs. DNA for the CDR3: TGCGCCAGCAGCTTGCTAGCGGGAGGCACCGGGGAGCTGTTTTTT. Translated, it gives CASSLLAGGTGELFF.